Below, 31 T cell receptor beta chains from the same sample are listed, as sequenced in a study of response to subunit inactivated influenza vaccine. TCRdb analysed the RT-PCR reads with MiXCR anew, one entry per CDR3 protein. The table has a few hundred thousand distinct CDR3 sequences, about a fifth seen once; the top ten hold about 9.4%. Sequenced here: PBMCs from blood, sampled less than 22 months after vaccination. The receptor set was obtained from a man aged 50-75 years who received an inactivated influenza vaccine.

Written as DNA, the CDR3 is TGCAGTGCTAGAGATGTTCAGGGTAACACTGAAGCTTTCTTT. Residues: CSARDVQGNTEAFF. The V gene is TRBV20-1, the J gene TRBJ1-1; a possible D gene is TRBD1 (5 bases). CDR1 DFQATT and CDR2 SNEGSKA come from the germline V gene (reference sequence). This CDR3 has 14 residues. V was trimmed by 0 bases and J by 2 bases, leaving 10 bases between them.

The chain links TRBV20-1 to TRBJ2-5, with D maybe TRBD2 (5 bases). Germline assignment: CDR1 DFQATT and CDR2 SNEGSKA (reference sequence). This CDR3 contains 13 residues. V lost 0 bases and J lost 7, with 12 bases in between. CDR3: CSARDLDSRTQYF. The CDR3 coding sequence is TGCAGTGCTAGAGATTTGGACTCAAGGACCCAGTACTTC.

Regarding this clonotype: An end of the junction does not agree with germline; a read error may underlie this. The chain carries TRBV30 and TRBJ1-5, with a weak D call TRBD1 (5 bases). CDR3 length equals 14 residues. CDR1 GTSNPN and CDR2 SVGIG come from the germline V gene (reference sequence). The CDR3 DNA reads as TGTGCCTGGAGTGGGACAAGGGATGATCAGTCCCAGCATTTT. As protein: CAWSGTRDDQSQHF.

This clonotype was detected only a few times. The V call is TRBV6-2 or TRBV6-3, the J call TRBJ1-5, with D hard to call. The CDR3 contains 16 residues. V was shortened by 1 base and J by 4 bases, with 14 bases between the two germline ends. Looked up from germline, CDR1 is MNHEY and CDR2 is SVGEGT. CDR3 nucleotides: TGTGCCAGCAGTTACTTAATCGTAACGATAAATCAGCCCCAGCATTTT. It yields the protein CASSYLIVTINQPQHF.

This clonotype was seen only a few times. V and J are TRBV19 and TRBJ1-6, with no clear D. V lost 5 bases to trimming and J lost 11 bases, with 10 bases between them. The CDR3 covers 12 residues. CDR1 and CDR2 from the germline V gene are LNHDA and SQIVND (reference sequence). The CDR3 DNA reads as TGTGCCAGTAGTTCAACGCGGACACCCCTCCACTTT. Translated: CASSSTRTPLHF.

This clonotype was counted between two and nine times. Here the CDR3 DNA reads TGTGCCAGCCGGGAAATGAACACCGGGGAGCTGTTTTTT. Amino acid sequence: CASREMNTGELFF. The chain recombines TRBV6-1 with TRBJ2-2; D is perhaps TRBD2 (5 bases). The CDR3 consists of 13 residues. The germline CDR1 and CDR2 sequences are MNHNS and SASEGT. Trimming took off 8 bases at V and 1 base at J, with 8 bases between the two ends.

This clonotype was recorded a few times. The V call is TRBV5-6, the J call TRBJ2-1; possible D gene TRBD2, 5 bases. Trimming removed 6 bases at V and 8 bases at J, with 21 bases between. Germline values: CDR1 SGHDT, CDR2 YYEEEE. The CDR3 spans 15 residues. The CDR3 loop reads CASTKTVGGLDEQFF. The CDR3, as DNA: TGTGCCAGCACCAAAACAGTGGGCGGGTTGGATGAGCAGTTCTTC. The full variable domain, completed using reference TRBV5-6 and TRBJ2-1, is DAGVTQSPTHLIKTRGQQVTLRCSPKSGHDTVSWYQQALGQGPQFIFQYYEEEERQRGNFPDRFSGHQFPNYSSELNVNALLLGDSALYLCASTKTVGGLDEQFFGPGTRLTVL.

This clonotype was seen a handful of times. The CDR3 nucleotides read TGTGCCAGCAGTGCGGGACACCGTCAGCCCCAGCATTTT. Residues: CASSAGHRQPQHF. The gene calls are TRBV6-1 and TRBJ1-5; D might be TRBD1 (6 bases). Trimming took off 4 bases at V and 6 bases at J, with 10 bases between the two ends. This CDR3 comprises 13 residues. From germline, CDR1 is MNHNS and CDR2 SASEGT.

Many counts were recorded for this clonotype. The chain joins TRBV4-1 to TRBJ1-1, with 7 bases matching TRBD1. The CDR3 length is 15 residues. The V segment lost 4 bases and the J segment 6 bases; nucleotides outside the gene matches: 11. Germline V gene sequence: CDR1 MGHRA, CDR2 YSYEKL. The CDR3 nucleotides are TGCGCCAGCAGCCCCTTCGGACAGGACTCTCCTGAAGCTTTCTTT. Translated: CASSPFGQDSPEAFF.

V gene TRBV25-1 combines with J gene TRBJ2-3; a possible D gene is TRBD2 (6 bases). CDR1 is MGHDK, CDR2 SYGVNS, per germline. V was clipped by 2 bases and J by 6 bases, with 12 bases between them. The CDR3 has 14 amino acids. Here the CDR3 DNA reads TGTGCCAGCAGTGAAATGGGACTCGCGGATACGCAGTATTTT. Its translation: CASSEMGLADTQYF. Based on the CDR3 plus reference TRBV25-1 and TRBJ2-3, the full variable domain is EADIYQTPRYLVIGTGKKITLECSQTMGHDKMYWYQQDPGMELHLIHYSYGVNSTEKGDLSSESTVSRIRTEHFPLTLESARPSHTSQYLCASSEMGLADTQYFGPGTRLTVL.

This clonotype was seen many times. The V gene is TRBV5-1, the J gene TRBJ2-1, with TRBD2 identical over 16 bases. CDR1 SGHRS and CDR2 YFSETQ come from the germline V gene. V was clipped by 3 bases and J by 7 bases; unmatched bases: 10. This CDR3 is built from 18 residues. The CDR3 sequence is CASSSGTSGRGFMNEQFF. The CDR3 DNA reads as TGCGCCAGCAGCTCCGGGACTAGCGGGAGGGGGTTTATGAATGAGCAGTTCTTC.

The chain links TRBV6-1 to TRBJ2-2, with D maybe TRBD1 (6 bases). CDR1 is MNHNS, CDR2 SASEGT, per germline. V dropped 6 bases and J dropped 2 bases, with 7 bases sitting between them. The CDR3 runs 13 residues. For the CDR3, the DNA is TGTGCCAGCAGAGGGGGAAACACCGGGGAGCTGTTTTTT. Translated, it gives CASRGGNTGELFF.

This clonotype has only a few counts. The chain links TRBV13 to TRBJ1-1; TRBD1 agrees at 9 bases. V lost 5 bases and J lost 5; bases outside the gene matches: 6. In germline, CDR1 is PRHDT, CDR2 FYEKMQ (reference sequence). The CDR3 runs to 14 residues. As DNA, the CDR3 is TGTGCCAGCAGCCTTTGGGACAGGGAGACTGAAGCTTTCTTT. It codes for CASSLWDRETEAFF.

The CDR3, as DNA: TGTGCCAGCAGCTTATTTGCCGGGGAGCTGTTTTTT. This sequence encodes CASSLFAGELFF. The chain recombines TRBV7-6 with TRBJ2-2; the D is unclear. Germline lookup yields CDR1 SGHVS and CDR2 FNYEAQ. This CDR3 contains 12 residues. Trimming left V 2 bases short and J 6 bases short, with 4 bases between.

The chain couples TRBV9 to TRBJ2-7; maybe TRBD2 (5 bases). The CDR3 is made up of 13 amino acids. Germline loops: CDR1 SGDLS, CDR2 YYNGEE. Trimming shortened V by 0 bases and J by 5 bases, and 9 bases separated the two germline ends. CDR3 sequence reads: CASSVDPSNEQYF. CDR3 nucleotide sequence: TGTGCCAGCAGCGTAGACCCTAGCAACGAGCAGTACTTC.

This clonotype was observed a few times. J is TRBJ1-1 and V is TRBV3-1, with D perhaps matching TRBD1 (5 bases). V was shortened by 3 bases and J by 4 bases, with 12 bases between the two germline ends. The CDR3 consists of 14 residues. Germline CDR1 reads LGHDT; CDR2 reads YNNKEL (reference sequence). CDR3 protein: CASSHTGGSTEAFF. CDR3 in DNA: TGTGCCAGCAGCCATACGGGGGGATCCACTGAAGCTTTCTTT. The complete variable domain, with remaining parts taken from reference TRBV3-1 and TRBJ1-1, reads DTAVSQTPKYLVTQMGNDKSIKCEQNLGHDTMYWYKQDSKKFLKIMFSYNNKELIINETVPNRFSPKSPDKAHLNLHINSLELGDSAVYFCASSHTGGSTEAFFGQGTRLTVV.

This clonotype was detected a few times. The chain employs TRBV6-1 and TRBJ1-2; a weak D match, TRBD1 (6 bases). V was clipped by 4 bases and J by 4 bases, with 13 bases between them. The CDR3 covers 14 residues. Germline V CDR1 and CDR2: MNHNS, SASEGT. The CDR3 reads CASSGGTQSYGYTF. For the CDR3, the DNA is TGTGCCAGCAGTGGCGGGACACAATCCTATGGCTACACCTTC.

This sequence joins TRBV29-1 and TRBJ2-7, with TRBD2 as a possible D gene (5 bases). There are 10 residues in the CDR3. The germline V and J ends were trimmed by 5 bases and 6 bases, with 8 bases remaining between them. In germline, CDR1 is SQVTM, CDR2 ANQGSEA. CDR3 sequence reads: CSVTSGEQYF. The CDR3 DNA reads as TGCAGCGTTACCAGCGGCGAGCAGTACTTC.

This CDR3 is CSARALSNQPQHF. CDR3 bases: TGCAGTGCTAGAGCGTTAAGCAATCAGCCCCAGCATTTT. The chain joins TRBV20-1 to TRBJ1-5, with unresolved D. This CDR3 comprises 13 residues. The germline V gene has CDR1 DFQATT and CDR2 SNEGSKA (reference sequence). The V gene lost 1 base and the J gene lost 1 base, with 5 bases spanning the gap.

This clonotype was seen more than once but under ten times. This chain joins TRBV7-2 and TRBJ2-3; D is undetermined. The germline V gene encodes CDR1 SGHTA and CDR2 FQGNSA. This CDR3 is 12 amino acids long. V lost 1 base, J lost 7 bases, and 6 bases lay in between. The CDR3 reads CASSLGSYTQYF. The CDR3, as DNA: TGTGCCAGCAGCTTAGGGAGCTATACGCAGTATTTT.

This chain connects TRBV4-2 to TRBJ2-2; D remains unclear. Germline lookup yields CDR1 LGHNA and CDR2 YNFKEQ. This CDR3 region has 16 residues. V dropped 0 bases and J dropped 2 bases, with 10 bases sitting between them. The CDR3 loop is CASSQDSAANTGELFF. The CDR3 region has the DNA TGTGCCAGCAGCCAAGATTCGGCAGCCAACACCGGGGAGCTGTTTTTT.

This clonotype came up a few times. The rearrangement joins TRBV20-1 to TRBJ1-5; 8 bases are a match to TRBD1. CDR3 length: 13 residues. The junction had 4 bases not matched to a gene; V was cut back by 4 bases and J by 5 bases. Germline V gives CDR1 DFQATT, CDR2 SNEGSKA (reference sequence). The CDR3 DNA reads as TGCAGTGCTACAGACAGGGGCCATCAGCCCCAGCATTTT. It specifies CSATDRGHQPQHF.

This clonotype was counted a few times. This chain uses TRBV7-2 with TRBJ1-5; 10 nucleotides align to TRBD1. The CDR3 sequence is 15 residues long. Per the germline V gene, CDR1 is SGHTA and CDR2 is FQGNSA. V was pared by 3 bases and J by 6 bases, with 5 bases of the junction left unmatched. The CDR3, as DNA: TGTGCCAGCAGCTTGGGACAGGGGATTAGTCAGCCCCAGCATTTT. It specifies CASSLGQGISQPQHF.

This chain joins TRBV12-3 or TRBV12-4 and TRBJ2-3; 12 bases map to TRBD2. The CDR3 loop spans 16 amino acids. V trimming: 7 bases; J trimming: 2 bases; junction bases outside the gene matches: 7. DNA of the CDR3: TGTGCCAGCAAAATTAGGACTAGCGGGGACACAGATACGCAGTATTTT. Its protein product is CASKIRTSGDTDTQYF.

The rearrangement joins TRBV5-1 to TRBJ2-7; 9 bases match TRBD1. V shed 0 bases, J shed 3 bases, and the junction held 10 bases outside the gene matches. Germline lookup yields CDR1 SGHRS and CDR2 YFSETQ. This CDR3 spans 17 amino acids. The CDR3, as DNA: TGCGCCAGCAGCTTGGCGGAGGGGACAGGGAAAGTCTACGAGCAGTACTTC. Translation gives CASSLAEGTGKVYEQYF.

The rearrangement uses TRBV6-1 and TRBJ2-7; a weak D match, TRBD1 (6 bases). V lost 5 bases and J lost 7, with 15 bases in between. Germline CDR1 MNHNS, CDR2 SASEGT. CDR3 length equals 13 residues. In DNA form, the CDR3 reads TGTGCCAGCAGTACCTTCCCGGGGACAGAGCAGTACTTC. Translation gives CASSTFPGTEQYF.

In this sample, this clonotype turned up many times. The chain carries TRBV5-4 and TRBJ1-6; D is unclear. The CDR3 covers 14 residues. In germline, CDR1 is SGHNT, CDR2 YYREEE (reference sequence). The V gene lost 0 bases and the J gene lost 10 bases, with 11 bases spanning the gap. The CDR3 loop is CASSLGTGESPLHF. As DNA, the CDR3 is TGTGCCAGCAGCTTGGGTACCGGGGAATCACCCCTCCACTTT.

V and J are TRBV7-9 and TRBJ2-7, with D perhaps TRBD2 (6 bases). CDR1 is SEHNR, CDR2 FQNEAQ, per germline (reference sequence). The V end lost 1 base, the J end lost 0 bases, and 16 bases lay between the germline ends. This CDR3 has 17 residues. This CDR3 reads CASSLGGTATHSYEQYF. CDR3 coding DNA: TGTGCCAGCAGCTTAGGTGGGACTGCCACCCACTCCTACGAGCAGTACTTC.

This clonotype was seen repeatedly, ten times or more. The J gene is TRBJ2-5, the V gene TRBV28; D is tentatively TRBD1 or TRBD2 (5 bases each). Between the trimmed V and J ends, which lost 2 bases and 3 bases, there was a span of 7 bases. Per the germline V gene, CDR1 is MDHEN and CDR2 is SYDVKM. The CDR3 is made up of 13 amino acids. CDR3 coding DNA: TGTGCCAGCAGTTTAGGGGACGAAGAGACCCAGTACTTC. It yields the protein CASSLGDEETQYF.

J is TRBJ2-1 and V is TRBV28, with 7 bases identical to TRBD2. CDR1 is MDHEN, CDR2 SYDVKM, per germline. V shed 8 bases, J shed 2 bases, and the junction held 6 bases outside the gene matches. The CDR3 runs 14 residues. The CDR3 region has the DNA TGTGCCAGCGGGTCGGGGGGAACCTACAATGAGCAGTTCTTC. It encodes CASGSGGTYNEQFF.

This clonotype was observed a few times. V and J are TRBV6-2 or TRBV6-3 and TRBJ1-6; 11 positions match TRBD1. CDR1 and CDR2 (germline): MNHEY, SVGEGT. CDR3 length equals 17 residues. Germline trimming cut 2 bases from V and 3 bases from J; bases unmatched to any gene: 3. For the CDR3, the DNA is TGTGCCAGCAGTTACCCGGGACAGGGGGACTATAATTCACCCCTCCACTTT. This translates into CASSYPGQGDYNSPLHF.